Listed below are T cell receptor beta chains from one sample, sequenced in a study of identical twins. A single record per CDR3 protein comes from TCRdb applying MiXCR to the 5' RACE reads. The sample lists roughly 770,000 distinct CDR3 sequences; roughly 20% were seen once. The same sample was also studied in work on T cells expressing NK-cell markers.

Sequenced material: PBMCs. These receptors were obtained from a woman in her late teens or twenties in good health. Each CDR3 is given with its conserved first and last residue. D genes are given only for firm matches. Part of the rows lack a size; the others show once, few, many or a class for expanded clones.

clone_size	d_call	j_call	v_call	cdr3_nt	cdr3_aa
-	TRBD2	TRBJ2-1	TRBV7-2	TGTGCCAGCAGCAACCAACCGGGACTAGCGGGAGCTAATGAGCAGTTCTTC	CASSNQPGLAGANEQFF
many	-	TRBJ2-5	TRBV12-3/TRBV12-4	TGTGCCAGCAGTCCCCAGACGGTTTTGGAGACCCAGTACTTC	CASSPQTVLETQYF
few	TRBD1	TRBJ2-1	TRBV27	TGTGCCAGCAGTAGCCGGGCCCTCTCAGGGGGAGAGCAGTTCTTC	CASSSRALSGGEQFF
-	-	TRBJ1-2	TRBV11-2	TGTGCCAGCAGCCCATGGGGGGATGGCTACACCTTC	CASSPWGDGYTF
many	-	TRBJ2-5	TRBV20-1	TGCAGTGCTAGTGGCGATTCGAGTGTGCGACAGCTAAACTTC	CSASGDSSVRQLNF
many	TRBD1	TRBJ1-5	TRBV7-2	TGTGCCAGCAGTCTAACAGGGGGCGAGCCCCAGCATTTT	CASSLTGGEPQHF
few	-	TRBJ2-5	TRBV5-6	TGTGCCAGCAGCCCCCCCCGGTACCAAGAGACCCAGTACTTC	CASSPPRYQETQYF
-	-	TRBJ1-2	TRBV29-1	TGCAGCGTTAAGGTGTCCCATGGCTACACCTTC	CSVKVSHGYTF
many	TRBD1	TRBJ2-7	TRBV20-1	TGCAGTGCTTCCCGACAGGGTGTCTCCTACGAGCAGTACTTC	CSASRQGVSYEQYF
-	TRBD1	TRBJ1-4	TRBV7-9	TGTGCCAGCAGCCCGACAGGGGATAATGAAAAACTGTTTTTT	CASSPTGDNEKLFF
few	TRBD2	TRBJ2-5	TRBV20-1	TGCAGTGCCAGAGGGGGGACTAGCGGGGGGGCATTCAAGACCCAGTACTTC	CSARGGTSGGAFKTQYF
few	-	TRBJ1-1	TRBV28	TGTGCCAGTAGACACCGACCGAACACTGAAGCTTTCTTT	CASRHRPNTEAFF
-	TRBD2	TRBJ2-3	TRBV20-1	TGCAGTGCCCAGACTAGCGGGGGCACAGATACGCAGTATTTT	CSAQTSGGTDTQYF
-	TRBD1	TRBJ2-7	TRBV20-1	TGCAGTGCTAGAGGGGGGACAGGGGTGTCGTACGAGCAGTACTTC	CSARGGTGVSYEQYF
-	TRBD2	TRBJ2-1	TRBV2	TGTGCCAGCGGGGTGACGGGACTAAAATCCGATGAGCAGTTCTTC	CASGVTGLKSDEQFF
few	-	TRBJ1-1	TRBV7-2	TGTGCCAGCAGCCCCAGGACGGACACACCGACCTTT	CASSPRTDTPTF
-	TRBD2	TRBJ2-7	TRBV20-1	TGCAGTGCTAGAGCTGGAGGACTAGCGGGAGGGCCTTTGGGCGAGCAGTACTTC	CSARAGGLAGGPLGEQYF
few	TRBD1	TRBJ2-7	TRBV11-2	TGTGCCAGCAGCCTACGGGGGACAGGGGGCTTCGGGCAGTACTTC	CASSLRGTGGFGQYF
few	TRBD1	TRBJ2-1	TRBV11-2	TGTGCCAGCAGCTCCCGGGACAGGACCTACAATGAGCAGTTCTTC	CASSSRDRTYNEQFF
few	-	TRBJ2-7	TRBV3-1	TGTGCCAGCAGTCGTTACGCCTACGAGCAGTACTTC	CASSRYAYEQYF
-	-	TRBJ2-1	TRBV6-2/TRBV6-3	TGTGCCAGCAGTTTCCCCCCGACTCTCCTAGAGTACAATGAGCAGTTCTTC	CASSFPPTLLEYNEQFF
-	TRBD1	TRBJ1-6	TRBV5-1	TGCGCCAGCAGCTGGGACAGGGGTTTGTACAATTCACCCCTCCACTTT	CASSWDRGLYNSPLHF
many	TRBD2	TRBJ2-2	TRBV12-3/TRBV12-4	TGTGCCAGCACCACCGGACTAGCGGGTCCCGGGGAGCTGTTTTTT	CASTTGLAGPGELFF
many	-	TRBJ1-1	TRBV10-3	TGTGCCATCAGAGGGGGCACTGAAGCTTTCTTT	CAIRGGTEAFF
few	-	TRBJ2-3	TRBV10-3	TGTGCCATCAGTGGTGGGATCACAGATACGCAGTATTTT	CAISGGITDTQYF
few	TRBD1	TRBJ2-5	TRBV5-1	TGCGCCAGCAGCTCGGGACAGCTTCCAGGAGAGACCCAGTACTTC	CASSSGQLPGETQYF
-	-	TRBJ1-3	TRBV18	TGTGCCAGCTCACCAATTAGAGATCGTGGAAACACCATATATTTT	CASSPIRDRGNTIYF
-	TRBD2	TRBJ2-3	TRBV7-2	TGTGCCAGCAGGGATGGACTAGCCTCAGATACGCAGTATTTT	CASRDGLASDTQYF
few	-	TRBJ2-1	TRBV20-1	TGCAGTGCTAGAGACACTAGCTTTTCCTACAATGAGCAGTTCTTC	CSARDTSFSYNEQFF
-	-	TRBJ1-6	TRBV21-1	TGTGCCAGCGGCCAGGCCGTTAATAATTCACCCCTCCACTTT	CASGQAVNNSPLHF
few	TRBD1	TRBJ1-1	TRBV6-1	TGTGCCAGCAGACGCGGACAGGGGACGAACACTGAAGCTTTCTTT	CASRRGQGTNTEAFF
-	-	TRBJ2-1	TRBV2	TGTGCCAGCAGTGAGGGGCGTTCGGGGAATGAGCAGTTCTTC	CASSEGRSGNEQFF
few	-	TRBJ2-1	TRBV10-3	TGTGCCATCAGTGAAGTGAGCTCCTACAATGAGCAGTTCTTC	CAISEVSSYNEQFF
-	-	TRBJ2-3	TRBV27	TGTGCCAGCAGTTTATCAATCTCCACAGATACGCAGTATTTT	CASSLSISTDTQYF
few	-	TRBJ2-1	TRBV7-9	TGTGCCAGCAGTAGGAGAGGGCAGTTCTTC	CASSRRGQFF
-	-	TRBJ2-2	TRBV2	TGTGCCAGCAGACCCAATCGGCCGAACACCGGGGAGCTGTTTTTT	CASRPNRPNTGELFF
many	TRBD1	TRBJ2-1	TRBV12-3/TRBV12-4	TGTGCCAGCAGCCTGGACAGGATGAATGAGCAGTTCTTC	CASSLDRMNEQFF
-	-	TRBJ1-1	TRBV30	TGTGCCTGGAGTCTGACACGGACTGAAGCTTTCTTT	CAWSLTRTEAFF
-	TRBD1	TRBJ2-5	TRBV20-1	TGCAGTGCTAGAGATCCAGGGGAAAACCCGGGACAGCAAGAGACCCAGTACTTC	CSARDPGENPGQQETQYF
-	-	TRBJ1-4	TRBV5-1	TGCGCCAGCAGCCTCCGGACTGACTTTAATGAAAAACTGTTTTTT	CASSLRTDFNEKLFF
-	-	TRBJ1-6	TRBV12-3/TRBV12-4	TGTGCCAGCAGTTACAACCTTAATTCACCCCTCCACTTT	CASSYNLNSPLHF
-	-	TRBJ1-2	TRBV15	TGTGCCACCAGCAGGGGGGACTCCTATGGCTACACCTTC	CATSRGDSYGYTF
few	-	TRBJ2-3	TRBV29-1	TGCAGCGCACAAGCGGGCCCAAGGGCAGATACGCAGTATTTT	CSAQAGPRADTQYF
-	TRBD2	TRBJ2-5	TRBV29-1	TGCAGCGGCGGACTAGCAGCACAAGAGACCCAGTACTTC	CSGGLAAQETQYF
-	TRBD2	TRBJ2-2	TRBV20-1	TGCAGTGCTAGAGATCCCGGGCGGGGAGGGACCGGGGAGCTGTTTTTT	CSARDPGRGGTGELFF
many	-	TRBJ2-2	TRBV29-1	TGCAGCGTTGAAAGAACCGGGGAGCTGTTTTTT	CSVERTGELFF
-	TRBD2	TRBJ2-1	TRBV10-3	TGTGCCATCAAAAACCAAGCGGGGGGTGGTTTCTACAATGAGCAGTTCTTC	CAIKNQAGGGFYNEQFF
-	TRBD2	TRBJ2-1	TRBV15	TGTGCCACCAGCAGAGATGGGCGGGGGGTGAGGGCTAATGAGCAGTTCTTC	CATSRDGRGVRANEQFF
-	TRBD1	TRBJ2-7	TRBV5-1	TGCGCCAGCAGCTTTGATCCGGGACAGGGGACCAACGAGCAGTACTTC	CASSFDPGQGTNEQYF
-	TRBD1	TRBJ2-3	TRBV27	TGTGCCAGCAGTACCGGGACAGCCACAGATACGCAGTATTTT	CASSTGTATDTQYF
-	-	TRBJ1-1	TRBV7-2	TGTGCCAGCACCATCCAGGTTCTGAACACTGAAGCTTTCTTT	CASTIQVLNTEAFF
many	-	TRBJ2-4	TRBV7-9	TGTGCCAGCAGCTTAAACCCGGGAGTAAACATTCAGTACTTC	CASSLNPGVNIQYF
few	-	TRBJ1-1	TRBV15	TGTGCCACCAGACCCAAGTCACAGGGCTTCACTGAAGCTTTCTTT	CATRPKSQGFTEAFF